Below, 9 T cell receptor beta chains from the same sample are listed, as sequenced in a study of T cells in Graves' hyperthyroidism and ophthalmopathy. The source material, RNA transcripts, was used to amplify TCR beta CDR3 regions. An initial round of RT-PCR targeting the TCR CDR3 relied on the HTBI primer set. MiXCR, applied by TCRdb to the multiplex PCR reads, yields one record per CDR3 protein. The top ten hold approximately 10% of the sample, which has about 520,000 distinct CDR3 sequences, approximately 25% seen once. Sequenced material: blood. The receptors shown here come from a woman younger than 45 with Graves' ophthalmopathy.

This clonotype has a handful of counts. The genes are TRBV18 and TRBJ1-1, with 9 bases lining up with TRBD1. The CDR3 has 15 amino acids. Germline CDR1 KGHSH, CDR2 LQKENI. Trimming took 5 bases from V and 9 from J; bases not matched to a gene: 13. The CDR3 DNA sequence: TGTGCCAGCTCAGGGACAGGGTCATCCCCCTCGAAAGCTTTCTTT. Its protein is CASSGTGSSPSKAFF.

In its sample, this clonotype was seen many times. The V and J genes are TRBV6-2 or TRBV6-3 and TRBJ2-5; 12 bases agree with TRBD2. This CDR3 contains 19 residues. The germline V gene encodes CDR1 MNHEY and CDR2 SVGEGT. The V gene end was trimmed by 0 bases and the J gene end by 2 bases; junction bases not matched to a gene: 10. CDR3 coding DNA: TGTGCCAGCAGTTACTCAGTCCGTGGACTAGCGGGGATACAAGAGACCCAGTACTTC. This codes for CASSYSVRGLAGIQETQYF.

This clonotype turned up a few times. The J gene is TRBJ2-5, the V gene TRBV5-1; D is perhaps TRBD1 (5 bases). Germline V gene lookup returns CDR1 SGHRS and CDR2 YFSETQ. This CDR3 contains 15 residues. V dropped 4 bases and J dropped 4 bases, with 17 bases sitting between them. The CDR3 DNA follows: TGCGCCAGCAGCACAGGACCGACGTCCCCAGAGACCCAGTACTTC. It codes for CASSTGPTSPETQYF. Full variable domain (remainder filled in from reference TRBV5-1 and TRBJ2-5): KAGVTQTPRYLIKTRGQQVTLSCSPISGHRSVSWYQQTPGQGLQFLFEYFSETQRNKGNFPGRFSGRQFSNSRSEMNVSTLELGDSALYLCASSTGPTSPETQYFGPGTRLLVL.

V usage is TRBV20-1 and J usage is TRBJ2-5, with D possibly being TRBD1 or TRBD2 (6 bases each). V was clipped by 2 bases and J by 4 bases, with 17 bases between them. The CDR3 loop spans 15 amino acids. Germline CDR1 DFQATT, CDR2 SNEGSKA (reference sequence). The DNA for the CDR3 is TGCAGTGCTAGAAATGCGCGGGACACGTCAGAGACCCAGTACTTC. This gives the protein CSARNARDTSETQYF.

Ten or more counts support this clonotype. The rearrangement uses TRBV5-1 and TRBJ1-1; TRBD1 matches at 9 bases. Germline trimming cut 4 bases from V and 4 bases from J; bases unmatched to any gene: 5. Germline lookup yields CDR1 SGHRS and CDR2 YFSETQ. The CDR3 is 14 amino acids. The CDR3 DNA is TGCGCCAGCAGCATGACAGGGGGAGGCACTGAAGCTTTCTTT. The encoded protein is CASSMTGGGTEAFF.

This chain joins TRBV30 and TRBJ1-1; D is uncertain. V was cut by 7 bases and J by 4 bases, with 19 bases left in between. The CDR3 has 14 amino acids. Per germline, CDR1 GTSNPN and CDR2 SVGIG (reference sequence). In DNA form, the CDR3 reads TGTGCCTCGGAGGGAGTGTGGGGTGGCACTGAAGCTTTCTTT. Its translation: CASEGVWGGTEAFF.

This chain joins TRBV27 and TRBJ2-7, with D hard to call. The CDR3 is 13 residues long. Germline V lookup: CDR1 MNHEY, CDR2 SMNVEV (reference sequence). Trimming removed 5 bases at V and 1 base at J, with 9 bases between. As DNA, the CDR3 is TGTGCCAGCAGTCCCGATCAATCCTACGAGCAGTACTTC. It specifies CASSPDQSYEQYF.

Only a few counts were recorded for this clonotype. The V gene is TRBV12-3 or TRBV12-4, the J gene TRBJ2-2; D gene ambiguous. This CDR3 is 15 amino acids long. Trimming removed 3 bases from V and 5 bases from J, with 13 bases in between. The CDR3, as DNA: TGTGCCAGCAGTTTTGGACGGCCGAGAACCGGGGAGCTGTTTTTT. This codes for CASSFGRPRTGELFF.

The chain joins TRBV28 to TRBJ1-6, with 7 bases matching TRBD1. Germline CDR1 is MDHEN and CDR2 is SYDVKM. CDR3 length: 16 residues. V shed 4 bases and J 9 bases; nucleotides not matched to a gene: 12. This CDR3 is CASSSPGTEVGSPLHF. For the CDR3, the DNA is TGTGCCAGCAGTTCACCCGGGACAGAAGTCGGTTCACCCCTCCACTTT.